This entry features one TCR beta chain sequence. Antigen: not known. The germline gives CDR1 ENHRY, CDR2 SYGVKD. The CDR3 length is 11 residues. V was clipped by 1 base and J by 11 bases, with 8 bases between them. This record comes from a study of PD-1 blockade in classical Hodgkin lymphoma. Whole-study results and caveats: Reasons behind the repertoire differences stay unclear, perhaps disease activity or earlier therapy.

The data were produced by immunoSEQ multiplex PCR, yet TCRdb's version contains in-frame clones alone and is incomplete. The sample has about 97,000 clones; over 80% are singletons. Patients all relapsed after autologous stem cell transplantation, and there was variation in brentuximab vedotin exposure. The rearrangement uses TRBV10-3 and TRBJ1-1, with D uncertain. The specimen was peripheral blood mononuclear cells (PBMCs), collected at baseline. The sequence was collected from a human donor with classical Hodgkin lymphoma. CDR3: CAISEFQRAFF. CDR3 coding DNA: TGTGCCATCAGTGAGTTCCAAAGGGCTTTCTTT.